These 3 T cell receptor beta chains came from one sample sequenced in a study of blood T cell repertoires in COVID-19. Sequencing used immunoSEQ multiplex PCR; TCRdb keeps in-frame clones, though not all of them. The table records about 200,000 clones, around 81% of them present only once. The specimen was PBMCs or T cells enriched from blood (not recorded which). The receptor source for this set is a woman in her forties or fifties with acute COVID-19.

As DNA, the CDR3 is TGCGCCAGCATCAACCTACAGGGAAAGAGCAATCAGCCCCAGCATTTT. Translation gives CASINLQGKSNQPQHF. The chain recombines TRBV23-1 with TRBJ1-5; D may be TRBD1 (6 bases). TRBV23-1 is known as an ORF, though its function is uncertain. V gave up 7 bases and J gave up 1 base, with 17 bases separating them. The CDR3 covers 16 residues.

The chain uses TRBV28 and TRBJ1-1; no clear D gene. Trimming took off 5 bases at V and 1 base at J, with 14 bases between the two ends. Germline V lookup: CDR1 MDHEN, CDR2 SYDVKM. CDR3 length: 15 amino acids. Here the CDR3 reads CASSPHSQSNTEAFF. The DNA for the CDR3 is TGTGCCAGCAGTCCCCATTCCCAATCGAACACTGAAGCTTTCTTT.

The chain couples TRBV19 to TRBJ1-4; D gene ambiguous. CDR3 length equals 15 residues. The V end was cut by 2 bases, the J end by 0 bases, with 7 bases between. Per germline, CDR1 LNHDA and CDR2 SQIVND (reference sequence). As DNA, the CDR3 is TGTGCCAGTAGTATATCGATAGCAACTAATGAAAAACTGTTTTTT. Translated, it gives CASSISIATNEKLFF.